The rows below give T cell receptor beta chains drawn from one sample of a study of T cells in Graves' hyperthyroidism and ophthalmopathy. TCRdb processed the multiplex PCR reads anew with MiXCR; each CDR3 protein has one entry. The sample holds approximately 48,000 distinct CDR3 sequences; 45% to 50% are singletons and the top ten take approximately 30%. Sequencing was done on a sample of peripheral blood or thyroid tissue (not recorded which). The receptors derive from a woman aged 45-59 years with Graves' hyperthyroidism. Each CDR3 is given without its conserved first and last residue. The D gene is left open where the match is weak. For some rows the clone size is stated as once, few or many, or as a class when expanded; others skip it.

CDR3aa: ASRGGDDYGYT
abundance: -
d_gene: -
len: 11
v_gene: TRBV2
j_gene: TRBJ1-2

CDR3aa: SARSGGRAKLF
abundance: many
d_gene: -
len: 11
v_gene: TRBV20-1
j_gene: TRBJ1-4

CDR3aa: ASSLESGPTGELF
abundance: many
d_gene: -
len: 13
v_gene: TRBV5-1
j_gene: TRBJ2-2

CDR3aa: ASTREGGQPQH
abundance: many
d_gene: TRBD1
len: 11
v_gene: TRBV2
j_gene: TRBJ1-5

CDR3aa: ASSRVQETQY
abundance: -
d_gene: -
len: 10
v_gene: TRBV7-9
j_gene: TRBJ2-5

CDR3aa: ASSAGQVHEQY
abundance: -
d_gene: TRBD1
len: 11
v_gene: TRBV2
j_gene: TRBJ2-7

CDR3aa: ASSEGGAGGQPQH
abundance: -
d_gene: -
len: 13
v_gene: TRBV25-1
j_gene: TRBJ1-5

CDR3aa: SETGQEKLF
abundance: -
d_gene: TRBD1
len: 9
v_gene: TRBV20-1
j_gene: TRBJ1-4

CDR3aa: ASRLDRGGRAEAF
abundance: many
d_gene: TRBD1
len: 13
v_gene: TRBV28
j_gene: TRBJ1-1

CDR3aa: ASSLTSGNTYEQY
abundance: -
d_gene: -
len: 13
v_gene: TRBV5-6
j_gene: TRBJ2-7

CDR3aa: SASGTSGLYEQY
abundance: many
d_gene: TRBD2
len: 12
v_gene: TRBV20-1
j_gene: TRBJ2-7

CDR3aa: ASSVPSGANVLT
abundance: -
d_gene: -
len: 12
v_gene: TRBV2
j_gene: TRBJ2-6

CDR3aa: ASSWGQGTGSTEAF
abundance: -
d_gene: TRBD1
len: 14
v_gene: TRBV7-9
j_gene: TRBJ1-1

CDR3aa: ASSLTGDGTGYGYT
abundance: -
d_gene: TRBD1
len: 14
v_gene: TRBV7-9
j_gene: TRBJ1-2

CDR3aa: SASSLGQALGYT
abundance: once
d_gene: -
len: 12
v_gene: TRBV20-1
j_gene: TRBJ1-2

CDR3aa: ASSLSGGYEQY
abundance: -
d_gene: -
len: 11
v_gene: TRBV5-5
j_gene: TRBJ2-7

CDR3aa: ASRDRGNQPQH
abundance: many
d_gene: TRBD1
len: 11
v_gene: TRBV2
j_gene: TRBJ1-5

CDR3aa: ASSVASGYT
abundance: -
d_gene: -
len: 9
v_gene: TRBV7-9
j_gene: TRBJ1-2

CDR3aa: AIRETTSGNTYEQY
abundance: -
d_gene: TRBD2
len: 14
v_gene: TRBV10-3
j_gene: TRBJ2-7

CDR3aa: SASSLAGNYEQY
abundance: -
d_gene: -
len: 12
v_gene: TRBV20-1
j_gene: TRBJ2-7

CDR3aa: ASREQGSGANVLT
abundance: many
d_gene: -
len: 13
v_gene: TRBV7-8
j_gene: TRBJ2-6

CDR3aa: ASSPWGDNSPLH
abundance: many
d_gene: -
len: 12
v_gene: TRBV6-6
j_gene: TRBJ1-6

CDR3aa: ATKEAGNTIY
abundance: many
d_gene: -
len: 10
v_gene: TRBV5-4
j_gene: TRBJ1-3

CDR3aa: ASSHFRKDTEAF
abundance: -
d_gene: -
len: 12
v_gene: TRBV5-6
j_gene: TRBJ1-1

CDR3aa: ASSLIVGEGYT
abundance: many
d_gene: -
len: 11
v_gene: TRBV5-4
j_gene: TRBJ1-2

CDR3aa: ASSSRTSAQETQY
abundance: many
d_gene: TRBD2
len: 13
v_gene: TRBV5-1
j_gene: TRBJ2-5

CDR3aa: SAPQVETQY
abundance: -
d_gene: -
len: 9
v_gene: TRBV20-1
j_gene: TRBJ2-5

CDR3aa: ASSYGAWNEH
abundance: few
d_gene: -
len: 10
v_gene: TRBV6-5
j_gene: TRBJ1-5

CDR3aa: ASSGPRGTEAF
abundance: many
d_gene: -
len: 11
v_gene: TRBV6-5
j_gene: TRBJ1-1

CDR3aa: ASSSQAGLTGELF
abundance: -
d_gene: -
len: 13
v_gene: TRBV11-1
j_gene: TRBJ2-2